The 3 T cell receptor beta chains given below trace back to one sample, sequenced in a study of post-analysis software for immune sequencing data (dated by TCRdb to the mid-2010s). On the study overall, not on this receptor specifically: Significantly higher frequencies in patients than in controls were found for roughly 5 TRBV segments, including TRBV5-6, TRBV5-1 and TRBV20-1.

These receptors' targets are unknown. Library creation used PCR. The instrument was an Illumina HiSeq 2500. To reduce PCR and sequencing biases, unique molecular identifiers were built into the TCR beta cDNA libraries. TCRdb ran its own pipeline on the public reads, namely fastp trimming at Q25 and MiXCR clone calling, and kept in-frame beta chains. Rows with one shared CDR3 protein collapse into an entry with the most common genes and DNA. The sample contains approximately 360,000 distinct CDR3 sequences, approximately 38% of them found a single time. Of the sample, roughly 13% is held by the ten largest clones. The sample was blood. The receptors come from a girl aged 5 to 17 with multiple sclerosis.

This clonotype was detected only a few times. The gene calls are TRBV12-3 or TRBV12-4 and TRBJ2-5, with TRBD2 as a possible D gene (5 bases). The CDR3 runs to 15 residues. V was clipped by 7 bases and J by 3 bases, with 18 bases between them. The CDR3, as DNA: TGTGCCAGCACCCCCCTCCCGGGATTGAAAGAGACCCAGTACTTC. Translation gives CASTPLPGLKETQYF.

Details on this clonotype: The junction departs from germline at one end; a sequencing error may be responsible. This chain joins TRBV7-3 and TRBJ2-2; D may be TRBD1 (5 bases). CDR3 length: 14 residues. CDR1 and CDR2 (germline): SGHTA, FQGTGA. CDR3 in DNA: TGTGCCAGCAGCCCAGACAGAGACACCGGAGAGCTGTTTTTT. Translated, it gives CASSPDRDTGELFF.

There are a few counts of this clonotype. The V and J genes are TRBV4-1 and TRBJ2-1; 10 bases fit TRBD2. Germline V gene sequence: CDR1 MGHRA, CDR2 YSYEKL. V shed 3 bases and J 3 bases; nucleotides not matched to a gene: 2. The CDR3 length is 15 residues. The CDR3 nucleotides read TGCGCCAGCAGCCATACTAGCGGGGACTACAATGAGCAGTTCTTC. This translates into CASSHTSGDYNEQFF.